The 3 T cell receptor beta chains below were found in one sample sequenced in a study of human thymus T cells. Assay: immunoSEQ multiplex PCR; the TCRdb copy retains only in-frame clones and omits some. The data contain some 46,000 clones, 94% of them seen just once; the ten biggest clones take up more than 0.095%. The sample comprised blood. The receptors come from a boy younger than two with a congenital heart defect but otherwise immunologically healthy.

The CDR3 loop reads CASSLGTGRRETQYF. The DNA of the CDR3 is TGTGCCAGCAGCTTGGGGACAGGGAGAAGGGAGACCCAGTACTTC. The chain couples TRBV5-4 to TRBJ2-5; 8 nucleotides line up with TRBD1. Looked up from germline, CDR1 is SGHNT and CDR2 is YYREEE (reference sequence). V trimming: 0 bases; J trimming: 5 bases; junction bases outside the gene matches: 6. The CDR3 is made up of 15 amino acids. Based on the CDR3 plus reference TRBV5-4 and TRBJ2-5, the full variable domain is ETGVTQSPTHLIKTRGQQVTLRCSSQSGHNTVSWYQQALGQGPQFIFQYYREEENGRGNFPPRFSGLQFPNYSSELNVNALELDDSALYLCASSLGTGRRETQYFGPGTRLLVL.

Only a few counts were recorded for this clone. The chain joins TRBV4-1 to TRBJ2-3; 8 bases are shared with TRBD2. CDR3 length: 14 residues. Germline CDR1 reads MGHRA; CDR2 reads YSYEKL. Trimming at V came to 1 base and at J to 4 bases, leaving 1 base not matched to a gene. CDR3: CASSQAGGPDTQYF. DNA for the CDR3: TGCGCCAGCAGCCAAGCGGGGGGGCCAGATACGCAGTATTTT.

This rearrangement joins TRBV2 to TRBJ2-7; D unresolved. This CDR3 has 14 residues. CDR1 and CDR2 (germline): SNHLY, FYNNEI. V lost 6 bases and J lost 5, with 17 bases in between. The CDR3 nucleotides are TGTGCCAGCAGGGTGCCTTACTCGGACCACGAGCAGTACTTC. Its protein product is CASRVPYSDHEQYF.